This record concerns one T cell receptor (beta chain) sequence. What it recognizes is unknown. The record originates from a study of identical twins. A universal primer site arose from template switching, and cDNA bore unique molecular identifiers. TCRdb reanalysed the 5' RACE reads using MiXCR and keeps one entry per CDR3 protein. The profile shows around 490,000 distinct CDR3 sequences, around 20% of them singletons. Study-wide results and caveats: The models gave estimates that fell short of the out-of-frame TCR alpha sharing seen in monozygotic twins. Researchers reported excess low generation probability among twin-shared out-of-frame alpha sequences. Among beta out-of-frame sequences, excess sharing between twins appeared weaker.

The CDR3 sequence is 13 residues long. The ends were cut back, 7 bases at V and 1 base at J, with 14 bases in the middle. Germline CDR1 SQVTM, CDR2 ANQGSEA. Another study also made use of these data, one on yellow fever vaccine responses in identical twins.

This clonotype was sampled from a woman aged 18 to 35 in good health. V usage is TRBV29-1 and J usage is TRBJ2-7, with D perhaps being TRBD1 or TRBD2 (6 bases each). The sequencing input was CD4+ T cells sorted from blood. CDR3: CSAEGGGSYEQYF. CDR3 DNA sequence: TGCAGCGCTGAGGGGGGTGGATCCTACGAGCAGTACTTC.